This T cell receptor beta chain is from a study of CD8+ T cells in alopecia areata listed by TCRdb under 2018. For context, the study as a whole: The treated patients took part in an open-label pilot trial in which moderate-to-severe alopecia areata was treated with oral tofacitinib at 5 to 10 mg twice daily. High-throughput TCRbeta sequencing was used to examine T cell clonal expansion in alopecia areata in both the C3H/HeJ mouse model and human patients. The RNA source kit depended on sample type: the PAXgene miRNA kit for fixed scalp, the miRNeasy kit for PBMCs, and the RNeasy kit for mouse skin. immunoSEQ multiplex PCR using 35 Vbeta forward primers and 13 Jbeta reverse primers was used to amplify TCRbeta CDR3 regions. Scalp clonality was compared across normal scalp (n=4), patchy alopecia areata scalp (n=8), and alopecia totalis/universalis scalp (n=8). Tofacitinib was administered for 6 to 18 months, and 6 months of follow-up off drug were then conducted to assess delayed response and recurrence. Biopsies were taken from tofacitinib-treated patients at baseline and at 4 and 24 weeks of treatment, and a later scalp biopsy was taken in several of the tofacitinib-treated patients. For the treated patients, the SALT score, which quantifies what percentage of scalp surface area is affected, served as the measure of disease severity. In humans, TCRbeta sequencing was performed on scalp tissue and on sorted CD4+ and CD8+ peripheral blood T cells from healthy controls and from patients with patchy or totalis/universalis alopecia areata. The paper as a whole reports these results and caveats: Because the treated cohort was small and had only one nonresponder, larger studies are needed to examine links between baseline CD8+ expansion and response. Compared with normal scalp, lesional scalp had higher clonality and more expanded CD8+ clones, particularly in alopecia totalis/universalis, a pattern that suggests antigenic drive. During tofacitinib treatment, many expanded lesional clones remained in scalp and blood, and this persistence may partly explain relapse after treatment is stopped. Compared with mice, TCR sequences shared between patients were less clear, possibly partly because of HLA diversity across the patient population. Scalp clonality and the number of expanded CD8+ clones among the top 100 scalp clones were significantly decreased by tofacitinib. Scalp TCR repertoire analysis is complicated because resident alphabeta T cells in normal human skin are also sequenced, whereas mouse skin is dominated by gammadelta T cells.

In the paper's terms, the treatment or condition label means: oral pan-JAK inhibitor, 5-10 mg twice daily. Lesional scalp punch biopsies and peripheral blood were collected from alopecia areata patients. After PBMCs were isolated by density centrifugation and stained for CD3, CD4 and CD8, a FACSAria was used to sort CD4+ and CD8+ T cells. This clone was detected only a few times. Its antigen target is currently unknown. No base qualities exist here, and no much larger clone lies one base off it. Libraries were constructed by the immunoSEQ multiplex PCR assay. RNA was extracted from all samples and reverse transcribed into cDNA as template for TCR sequencing. SuperScript III was used for first-strand cDNA synthesis, primed with a 2:1 mix of oligo-dT and random hexamers. Amplification bias was assessed with a synthetic immune receptor repertoire, and residual bias was removed computationally. Turning to the authors' computational methods: After raw reads were preprocessed to remove errors, the CDR3 was defined following IMGT conventions as running from the conserved cysteine to phenylalanine. Clonality was computed by normalizing Shannon entropy by log2 of the number of productive unique TCRs and subtracting the result from 1. Whether scalp clones were CD4 or CD8 was inferred by matching scalp TCRbeta sequences against CD4 and CD8 repertoires sorted from blood. This is the immuneACCESS table as TCRdb keeps it, with only in-frame sequences that have V and J called. A part of the clones is gone; compared with another copy, unresolved V genes explain less than half, and the rest is unexplained. That table supplies the V and J calls and clone size; D and trimming were determined from the DNA. The sample contains about 210,000 clones, approximately 47% of them found a single time. The ten largest clones add up to around 3% of the sample.

V is pared back by 6 bases and J by 6 bases, with 6 bases lying between the germline termini. The CDR3 spans 11 residues, from the cysteine through the phenylalanine. Of all the DNA, just the CDR3 is kept, 33 bases in frame from base 1. The germline V gene specifies SGHVS as CDR1 and FQNEAQ as CDR2. The sequencing used CD4+ T cells sorted from blood, collected between weeks 36 and 40, from a patient treated with tofacitinib. This clonotype originated in a human donor with alopecia areata. Here the chain combines TRBV7-8 and TRBJ2-1; the D gene is not confidently resolved. The CDR3 here reads CASRFSNEQFF. The sequence in DNA is TGTGCCAGCAGGTTTAGCAATGAGCAGTTCTTC.